The 15 T cell receptor beta chains below were found in one sample sequenced in a study of shared clonotypes between healthy human individuals. Clones were sequenced by immunoSEQ multiplex PCR, and TCRdb holds only the in-frame ones, with some missing. The sample shows millions of clones, around nine tenths of them seen only once. Sequenced material: naive CD4+ T cells sorted from blood. Subset: CD45RA+ positively selected. The receptors derive from a man aged 18-30 years in good health.

In its sample, this clone was seen a few times. The sample contains more than one DNA sequence encoding this CDR3. V gene TRBV6-5 combines with J gene TRBJ1-1, with a weak D call TRBD1 (5 bases). Between the trimmed V and J ends, which lost 6 bases and 1 base, there was a span of 9 bases. The CDR3 spans 13 residues. Germline V gene data show CDR1 as MNHEY and CDR2 as SVGAGI. The CDR3 loop reads CASSGQGNTEAFF. CDR3 in DNA: TGTGCCAGCAGCGGTCAGGGGAACACTGAAGCTTTCTTT.

The V gene is TRBV19, the J gene TRBJ1-1; TRBD1 might be the D (6 bases). The germline V and J ends were trimmed by 4 bases and 1 base, with 13 bases remaining between them. The CDR3 sequence is 15 residues long. The germline gives CDR1 LNHDA, CDR2 SQIVND (reference sequence). CDR3 nucleotides: TGTGCCAGTAGTACAAAGGGGGTCCCGAACACTGAAGCTTTCTTT. Its protein is CASSTKGVPNTEAFF.

CDR3 DNA sequence: TGTGCCAGCAGCTTAGCCCCCCTCTCAGATACGCAGTATTTT. Amino acid sequence: CASSLAPLSDTQYF. V and J are TRBV7-2 and TRBJ2-3, with unresolved D. CDR3 size: 14 residues. The germline CDR1 and CDR2 sequences are SGHTA and FQGNSA. Trimming left V 0 bases short and J 4 bases short, with 8 bases between.

This chain connects TRBV4-1 to TRBJ2-5, with TRBD2 identical over 12 bases. This CDR3 has 19 residues. Germline V gene sequence: CDR1 MGHRA, CDR2 YSYEKL. J lost 0 bases, V lost 4 bases, and 12 bases had no gene match. CDR3 sequence (DNA): TGCGCCAGCAGCCGCACAATAACTAGCGGGAGGACGTACCAAGAGACCCAGTACTTC. This sequence encodes CASSRTITSGRTYQETQYF.

This chain joins TRBV4-1 and TRBJ1-4; D not resolved. The CDR3 is made up of 14 amino acids. The V end was cut by 1 base, the J end by 7 bases, with 10 bases between. CDR1 MGHRA and CDR2 YSYEKL come from the germline V gene. CDR3 DNA: TGCGCCAGCAGCCAAGTAATAATGGTTGAAAAACTGTTTTTT. Translating gives CASSQVIMVEKLFF.

The chain combines TRBV7-4 with TRBJ1-2; 7 bases map to TRBD1. In germline, CDR1 is SGHVT, CDR2 SQSDAQ. This CDR3 contains 18 residues. Germline trimming cut 6 bases from V and 2 bases from J; bases unmatched to any gene: 18. The DNA of the CDR3 is TGTGCCAGCAGTACCCTCCTTGCTCCGGGACAGCGAAACTATGGCTACACCTTC. Its protein product is CASSTLLAPGQRNYGYTF.

The chain links TRBV10-1 to TRBJ2-1; 11 positions match TRBD2. The junction had 5 bases not matched to a gene; V was cut back by 2 bases and J by 5 bases. Germline V gives CDR1 WNHNN, CDR2 SYGVQD (reference sequence). There are 16 residues in the CDR3. The CDR3 nucleotides read TGCGCCAGCAGTGAGCCCGGACTAGCGGGCCACAATGAGCAGTTCTTC. This encodes CASSEPGLAGHNEQFF.

The V gene is TRBV6-5, the J gene TRBJ2-7, with TRBD1 identical over 7 bases. This CDR3 spans 15 amino acids. Germline values: CDR1 MNHEY, CDR2 SVGAGI. V shed 0 bases, J shed 6 bases, and the junction held 8 bases outside the gene matches. CDR3 sequence: CASSYSWQGESEQYF. The CDR3 region has the DNA TGTGCCAGCAGTTACTCGTGGCAGGGGGAGAGCGAGCAGTACTTC.

The rearrangement links TRBV30 to TRBJ1-5; the D is unclear. Trimming left V 6 bases short and J 3 bases short, with 15 bases between. Germline assignment: CDR1 GTSNPN and CDR2 SVGIG (reference sequence). This CDR3 region has 14 residues. The CDR3 protein is CACLGTENNQPQHF. The CDR3 DNA follows: TGTGCCTGCCTAGGAACAGAAAACAATCAGCCCCAGCATTTT.

This chain connects TRBV11-2 to TRBJ2-5; possible D gene TRBD2, 5 bases. The length of the CDR3 is 14 residues. Trimming left V 8 bases short and J 6 bases short, with 19 bases between. CDR1 is SGHAT and CDR2 is FQNNGV in the germline V gene. The DNA for the CDR3 is TGTGCCAGCTCACCGGAGGTTCAGTTGAAGACCCAGTACTTC. Amino acid sequence: CASSPEVQLKTQYF.

This clone was seen more than once but under ten times. This chain links TRBV2 with TRBJ2-7, with no clear D. The CDR3 consists of 13 residues. Germline V gene lookup returns CDR1 SNHLY and CDR2 FYNNEI. The V end was cut by 6 bases, the J end by 2 bases, with 11 bases between. The CDR3 DNA reads as TGTGCCAGCAGAGCCCTCCAGACCTACGAGCAGTACTTC. Translated: CASRALQTYEQYF.

The chain links TRBV6-6 to TRBJ2-7, with D possibly matching TRBD1 (6 bases). The V gene lost 9 bases and the J gene lost 3 bases, with 15 bases spanning the gap. Germline V gene lookup returns CDR1 MNHNY and CDR2 SVGAGI (reference sequence). The CDR3 is 13 amino acids. This chain's CDR3 is CASFQQGNYEQYF. The CDR3 nucleotides read TGTGCCAGTTTCCAACAGGGTAACTACGAGCAGTACTTC.

V usage is TRBV5-4 and J usage is TRBJ2-7, with 8 bases matching TRBD2. Germline CDR1 is SGHNT and CDR2 is YYREEE (reference sequence). V dropped 1 base and J dropped 3; count of bases not matched to a gene: 9. The CDR3 loop spans 16 amino acids. CDR3 in DNA: TGTGCCAGCAGCTTGATTGGGCGGGGGGAAAGCTACGAGCAGTACTTC. It specifies CASSLIGRGESYEQYF. Full variable domain (remainder filled in from reference TRBV5-4 and TRBJ2-7): ETGVTQSPTHLIKTRGQQVTLRCSSQSGHNTVSWYQQALGQGPQFIFQYYREEENGRGNFPPRFSGLQFPNYSSELNVNALELDDSALYLCASSLIGRGESYEQYFGPGTRLTVT.

The chain combines TRBV6-1 with TRBJ1-1; 7 nucleotides align to TRBD1. This CDR3 has 15 residues. Germline CDR1 reads MNHNS; CDR2 reads SASEGT. J was trimmed by 9 bases and V by 2 bases; bases with no gene match: 12. Written as DNA, the CDR3 is TGTGCCAGCAGTGAACTGTCAGGGGGGCCAATCCAAGCTTTCTTT. This encodes CASSELSGGPIQAFF.

J is TRBJ1-1 and V is TRBV7-9; D remains ambiguous. The V gene lost 5 bases and the J gene lost 7 bases, with 11 bases spanning the gap. This CDR3 comprises 12 residues. Looked up from germline, CDR1 is SEHNR and CDR2 is FQNEAQ (reference sequence). CDR3 coding DNA: TGTGCCAGCAGCCGCGGACGAAATGAAGCTTTCTTT. The encoded protein is CASSRGRNEAFF.